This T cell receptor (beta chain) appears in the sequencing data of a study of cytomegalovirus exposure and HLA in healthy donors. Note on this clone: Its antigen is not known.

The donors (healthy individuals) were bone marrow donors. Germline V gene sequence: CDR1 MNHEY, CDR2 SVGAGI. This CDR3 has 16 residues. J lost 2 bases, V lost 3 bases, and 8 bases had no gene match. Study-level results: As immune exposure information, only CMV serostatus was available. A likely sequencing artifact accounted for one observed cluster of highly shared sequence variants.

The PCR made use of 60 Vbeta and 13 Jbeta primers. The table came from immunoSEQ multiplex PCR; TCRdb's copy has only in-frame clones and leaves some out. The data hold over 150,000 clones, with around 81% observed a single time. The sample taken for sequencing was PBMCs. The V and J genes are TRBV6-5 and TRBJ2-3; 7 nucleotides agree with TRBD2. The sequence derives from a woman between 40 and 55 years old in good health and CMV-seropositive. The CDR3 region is CASSYSSGPNTDTQYF. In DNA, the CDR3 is TGTGCCAGCAGTTATTCTAGCGGCCCGAACACAGATACGCAGTATTTT.